This T cell receptor (beta chain) comes out of a study of human T cells and chemical hapten exposure (dated by TCRdb to about 2021). Regarding the complete study: For sensitization, 2% DPC in acetone was applied to a 2 cm by 2 cm area of upper inner arm skin. Throughout the roughly 24-week study period, patients were also given weekly therapeutic DPC doses on the scalp. Patch testing on the upper back used Finn chambers containing 0.01% DPC, with scoring done after 6 days according to International Contact Dermatitis Research Group standards. The mostly female patient cohort included alopecia areata with under or over 50% scalp involvement, alopecia totalis and alopecia universalis. Libraries were combined into a pool for sequencing, and differences in TCR yield between samples came mainly from small differences in library volumes within the pool. The study tracked peripheral blood TCR repertoire changes in vivo during primary and secondary sensitization to the hapten diphenylcyclopropenone (DPC) in alopecia patients. Blood samples were taken from patients before sensitization (week 0) and then at 2, 6 and about 24 weeks after DPC sensitization. Approximately 28 alopecia patients gave blood for TCR sequencing at one to four time points (pre-sensitization, 2, 6 and 24 weeks).

CDR1 and CDR2, per the germline V gene, are SQVTM and ANQGSEA. The CDR3 holds 15 amino acids from the cysteine to the phenylalanine. The only DNA kept is the CDR3, 45 bases in frame from the first base. Germline trimming: 1 base from V, 2 bases from J; junction bases outside gene matches: 6. The sample's time point, from its label and the paper: patch test 2, 6 weeks after DPC sensitization. What the treatment or condition label conveys for this sample: therapeutic diphenylcyclopropenone sensitization with weekly scalp DPC. Blood at each patch-test visit was drawn before the patch test was applied. Eligible patients were aged 18 to 70, diagnosed with alopecia, deemed suitable for DPC therapy, and excluded if pregnant. Unfractionated whole blood was collected in Tempus Blood RNA tubes, and total RNA was extracted from that blood. Overall study results and their limits: All patients had alopecia, a presumed autoimmune disease, so their immune response might differ from that of healthy individuals. No change with DPC sensitization was found in the number of TCRs above 1 in 1000 frequency, and no evidence of global repertoire structure alterations was found. Compared with pre-sensitization or healthy control sets, expanded TCRs formed significantly more large CDR3 similarity clusters, which is consistent with antigen-driven responses. Patch test score correlated positively with the number of PT1 expanded TCRs, reaching significance at thresholds 8, 16 and 32 but not at 4. After repeated subsampling, changes were observed in the strength of the expansion versus patch-test correlation and in the threshold at which the correlation became significant.

The library relied on RACE. Data came from a NextSeq 500. During library preparation, unique molecular identifiers were attached to individual cDNA molecules so that TCRs could be counted quantitatively and reproducibly. Both TCR alpha and TCR beta chains were sequenced from each blood RNA sample. In the authors' own workflow: The median number of TCRs per sample was over 95,000, ranging from about 23,224 to 700,000. V, J and CDR3 annotation of the TCR reads was carried out using the Decombinator software suite. To make PS versus PT1 abundance plots, every sample was subsampled to the same number of TCRs (28,000). Expanded TCRs were defined as absent before sensitization and observed at least eight times at the 2-week time point. TCRdb cleaned the public reads at Q25 with fastp, built clones with MiXCR and kept in-frame beta chains. Under each unique CDR3 protein, matching rows form one entry showing the most common genes and DNA. The V and J calls here are based on TCRdb, not the publication. The sample includes roughly 120,000 distinct CDR3 sequences, with 9.2% observed a single time. The ten most abundant clones make up around 3% of the sample.

A remark on this clonotype: Its antigen has not been determined. Base qualities are not recorded, but no much larger clone differs from it by a single base.

The chain is made from TRBV29-1 and TRBJ2-3; 7 bases in between match TRBD2. Sequencing used whole blood, obtained in connection with sensitization to the hapten diphenylcyclopropenone (DPC). The clonotype comes from a middle-aged woman with alopecia areata. Some clones in this sample may be carry-over from other donors' samples. Here is the DNA: TGCAGCGTTGAAGGTGGGACTACCTCCACAGATACGCAGTATTTT. Its amino acids are CSVEGGTTSTDTQYF.